This T cell receptor (beta chain) was recovered during a study of T cells in Graves' hyperthyroidism and ophthalmopathy. Amplified regions were TCR beta CDR3 sequences from RNA transcripts. The HTBI primer set served for first-round RT-PCR of the TCR CDR3. Each CDR3 protein is one row after TCRdb ran MiXCR on the multiplex PCR reads. Of approximately 570,000 distinct CDR3 sequences in the sample, nearly 20% are singletons; the top ten hold over 45%. V lost 6 bases and J lost 5, with 14 bases in between. This CDR3 has 14 amino acids. CDR1 LNHDA and CDR2 SQIVND come from the germline V gene (reference sequence).

Sequencing input: blood. This clonotype was obtained from a man aged 35 to 55 with Graves' ophthalmopathy. The chain recombines TRBV19 with TRBJ1-5; no firm D call. The DNA for the CDR3 is TGTGCCAGTAGATTGCGGGGTGGGGATCAGCCCCAGCATTTT. Translated, it gives CASRLRGGDQPQHF.